This TCR beta chain is drawn from a study of cytomegalovirus exposure and HLA in healthy donors. The trim removed 8 bases at V and 4 bases at J, leaving 9 bases unmatched. This CDR3 region has 16 residues. Germline V CDR1 and CDR2: SEHNR, FQNEAQ (reference sequence). Primers for the PCR totalled 60 Vbeta and 13 Jbeta. Assay used: immunoSEQ multiplex PCR; TCRdb lists only in-frame clones, some missing. Recorded for this sample: 55,000 to 75,000 clones. This sequence joins TRBV7-9 and TRBJ2-1; 12 nucleotides match TRBD2. The sample taken for sequencing was PBMCs. This clonotype was sampled from a male donor in good health and CMV-seronegative. CDR3 sequence (DNA): TGTGCCAGCTCCCCCCCAGGACTAGCGGGGTACAATGAGCAGTTCTTC. Its protein product is CASSPPGLAGYNEQFF. Variable domain in full (rest from reference TRBV7-9 and TRBJ2-1): DTGVSQNPRHKITKRGQNVTFRCDPISEHNRLYWYRQTLGQGPEFLTYFQNEAQLEKSRLLSDRFSAERPKGSFSTLEIQRTEQGDSAMYLCASSPPGLAGYNEQFFGPGTRLTVL.